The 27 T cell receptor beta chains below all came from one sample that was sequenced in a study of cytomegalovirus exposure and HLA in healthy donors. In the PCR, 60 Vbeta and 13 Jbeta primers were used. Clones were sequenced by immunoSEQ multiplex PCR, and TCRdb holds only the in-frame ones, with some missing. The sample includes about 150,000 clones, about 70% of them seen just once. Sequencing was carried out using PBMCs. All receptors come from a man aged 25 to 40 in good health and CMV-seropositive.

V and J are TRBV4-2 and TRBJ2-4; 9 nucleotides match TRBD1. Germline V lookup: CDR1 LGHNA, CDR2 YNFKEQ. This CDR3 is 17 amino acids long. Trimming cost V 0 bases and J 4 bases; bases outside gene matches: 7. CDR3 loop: CASSQDLAGTGKNIQYF. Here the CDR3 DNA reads TGTGCCAGCAGCCAAGACCTTGCCGGGACAGGGAAAAACATTCAGTACTTC.

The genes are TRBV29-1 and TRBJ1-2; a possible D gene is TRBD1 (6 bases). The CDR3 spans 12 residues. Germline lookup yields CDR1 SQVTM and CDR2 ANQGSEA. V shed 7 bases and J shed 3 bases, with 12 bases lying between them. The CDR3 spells CSGQGIDYGYTF. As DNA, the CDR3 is TGCAGCGGCCAGGGGATAGACTATGGCTACACCTTC.

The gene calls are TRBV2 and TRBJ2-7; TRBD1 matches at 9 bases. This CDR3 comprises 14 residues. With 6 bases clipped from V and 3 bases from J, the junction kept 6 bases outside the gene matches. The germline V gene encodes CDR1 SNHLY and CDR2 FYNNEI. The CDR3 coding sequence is TGTGCCAGCAGGTCAACAGGGGGCCTCTACGAGCAGTACTTC. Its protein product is CASRSTGGLYEQYF. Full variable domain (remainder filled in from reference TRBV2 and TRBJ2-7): EPEVTQTPSHQVTQMGQEVILRCVPISNHLYFYWYRQILGQKVEFLVSFYNNEISEKSEIFDDQFSVERPDGSNFTLKIRSTKLEDSAMYFCASRSTGGLYEQYFGPGTRLTVT.

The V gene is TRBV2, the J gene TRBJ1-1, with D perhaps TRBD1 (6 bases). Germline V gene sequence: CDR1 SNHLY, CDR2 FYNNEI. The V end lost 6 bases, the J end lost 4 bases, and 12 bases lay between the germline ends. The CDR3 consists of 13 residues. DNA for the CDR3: TGTGCCAGCAGGGTACAGGGTCGCACTGAAGCTTTCTTT. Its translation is CASRVQGRTEAFF. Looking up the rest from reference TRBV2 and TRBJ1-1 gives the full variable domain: EPEVTQTPSHQVTQMGQEVILRCVPISNHLYFYWYRQILGQKVEFLVSFYNNEISEKSEIFDDQFSVERPDGSNFTLKIRSTKLEDSAMYFCASRVQGRTEAFFGQGTRLTVV.

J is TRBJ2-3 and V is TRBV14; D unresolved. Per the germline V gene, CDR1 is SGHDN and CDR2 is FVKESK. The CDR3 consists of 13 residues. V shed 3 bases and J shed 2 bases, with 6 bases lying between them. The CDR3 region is CASSQILTDTQYF. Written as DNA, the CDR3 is TGTGCCAGCAGCCAGATACTCACAGATACGCAGTATTTT. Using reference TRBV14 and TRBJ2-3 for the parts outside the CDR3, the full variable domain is EAGVTQFPSHSVIEKGQTVTLRCDPISGHDNLYWYRRVMGKEIKFLLHFVKESKQDESGMPNNRFLAERTGGTYSTLKVQPAELEDSGVYFCASSQILTDTQYFGPGTRLTVL.

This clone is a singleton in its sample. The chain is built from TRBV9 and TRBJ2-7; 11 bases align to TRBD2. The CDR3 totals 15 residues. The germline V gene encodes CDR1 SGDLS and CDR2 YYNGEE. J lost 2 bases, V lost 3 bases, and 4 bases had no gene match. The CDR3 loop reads CASSATSGSPYEQYF. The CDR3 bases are TGTGCCAGCAGCGCTACTAGCGGGAGCCCCTACGAGCAGTACTTC.

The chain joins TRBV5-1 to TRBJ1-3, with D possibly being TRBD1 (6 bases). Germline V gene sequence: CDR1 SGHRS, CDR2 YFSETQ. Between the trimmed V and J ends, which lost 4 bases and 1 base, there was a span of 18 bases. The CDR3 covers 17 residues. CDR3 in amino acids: CASSLTGAVASGNTIYF. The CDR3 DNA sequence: TGCGCCAGCAGCCTGACAGGTGCCGTCGCTTCTGGAAACACCATATATTTT.

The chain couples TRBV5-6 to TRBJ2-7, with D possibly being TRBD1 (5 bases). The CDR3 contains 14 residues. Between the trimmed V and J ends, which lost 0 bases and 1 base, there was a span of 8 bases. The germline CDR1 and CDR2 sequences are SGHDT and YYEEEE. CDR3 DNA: TGTGCCAGCAGCTTGGGACAGCAATCCTACGAGCAGTACTTC. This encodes CASSLGQQSYEQYF.

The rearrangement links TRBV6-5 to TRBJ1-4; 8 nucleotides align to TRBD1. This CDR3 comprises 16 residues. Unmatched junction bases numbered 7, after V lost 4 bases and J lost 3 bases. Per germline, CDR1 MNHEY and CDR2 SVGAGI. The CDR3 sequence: CASSSIGQGPNEKLFF. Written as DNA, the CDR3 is TGTGCCAGCAGTTCAATAGGACAGGGCCCTAATGAAAAACTGTTTTTT.

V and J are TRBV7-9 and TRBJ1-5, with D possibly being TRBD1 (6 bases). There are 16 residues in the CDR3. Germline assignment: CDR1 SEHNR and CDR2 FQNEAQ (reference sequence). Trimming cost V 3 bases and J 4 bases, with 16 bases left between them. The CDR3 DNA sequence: TGTGCCAGCAGCTTTTCATGGACAGTGAATAATCAGCCCCAGCATTTT. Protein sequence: CASSFSWTVNNQPQHF.

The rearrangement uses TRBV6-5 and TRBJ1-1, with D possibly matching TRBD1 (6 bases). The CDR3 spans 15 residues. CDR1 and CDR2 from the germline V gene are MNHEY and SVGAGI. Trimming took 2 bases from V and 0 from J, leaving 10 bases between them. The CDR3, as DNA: TGTGCCAGCAGTTACGACAGGTTCATGAACACTGAAGCTTTCTTT. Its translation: CASSYDRFMNTEAFF.

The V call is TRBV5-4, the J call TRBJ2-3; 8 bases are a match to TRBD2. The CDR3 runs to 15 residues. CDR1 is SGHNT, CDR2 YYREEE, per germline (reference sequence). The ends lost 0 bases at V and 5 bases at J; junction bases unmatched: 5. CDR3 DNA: TGTGCCAGCAGCTTGGGGGGAGCGGGAGAAGATACGCAGTATTTT. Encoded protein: CASSLGGAGEDTQYF. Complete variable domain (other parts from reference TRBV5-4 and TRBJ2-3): ETGVTQSPTHLIKTRGQQVTLRCSSQSGHNTVSWYQQALGQGPQFIFQYYREEENGRGNFPPRFSGLQFPNYSSELNVNALELDDSALYLCASSLGGAGEDTQYFGPGTRLTVL.

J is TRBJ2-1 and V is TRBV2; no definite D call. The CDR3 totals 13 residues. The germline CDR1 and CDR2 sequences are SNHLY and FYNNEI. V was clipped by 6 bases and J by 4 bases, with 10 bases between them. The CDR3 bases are TGTGCCAGCAGAAATACTCCATACAATGAGCAGTTCTTC. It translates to CASRNTPYNEQFF.

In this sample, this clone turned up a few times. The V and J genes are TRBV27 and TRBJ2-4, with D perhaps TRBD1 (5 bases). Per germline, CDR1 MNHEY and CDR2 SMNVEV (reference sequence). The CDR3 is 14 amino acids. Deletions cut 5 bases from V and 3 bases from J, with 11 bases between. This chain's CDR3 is CASSPPGNKNIQYF. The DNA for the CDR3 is TGTGCCAGCAGTCCACCAGGGAACAAAAACATTCAGTACTTC.

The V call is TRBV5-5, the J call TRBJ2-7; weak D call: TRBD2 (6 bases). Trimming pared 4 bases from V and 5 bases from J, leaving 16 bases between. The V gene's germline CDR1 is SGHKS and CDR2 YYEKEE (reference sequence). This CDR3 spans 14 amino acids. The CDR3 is CASSLPGVSNEQYF. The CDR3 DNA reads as TGTGCCAGCAGCCTCCCGGGAGTTAGCAACGAGCAGTACTTC.

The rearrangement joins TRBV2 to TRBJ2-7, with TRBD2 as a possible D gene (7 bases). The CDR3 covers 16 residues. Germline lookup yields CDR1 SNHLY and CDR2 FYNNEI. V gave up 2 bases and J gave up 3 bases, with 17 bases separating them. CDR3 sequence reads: CASSETGSSGIYEQYF. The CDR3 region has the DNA TGTGCCAGCAGTGAAACAGGGTCCAGCGGGATCTACGAGCAGTACTTC.

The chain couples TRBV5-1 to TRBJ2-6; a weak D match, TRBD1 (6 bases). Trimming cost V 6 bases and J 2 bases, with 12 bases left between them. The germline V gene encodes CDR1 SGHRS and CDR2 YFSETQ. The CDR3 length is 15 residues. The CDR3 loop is CASKGGLAGANVLTF. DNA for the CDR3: TGCGCCAGCAAAGGGGGTCTGGCTGGGGCCAACGTCCTGACTTTC.

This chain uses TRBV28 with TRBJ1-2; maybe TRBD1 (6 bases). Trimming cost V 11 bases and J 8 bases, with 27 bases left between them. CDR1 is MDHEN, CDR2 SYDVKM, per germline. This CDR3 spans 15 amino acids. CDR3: CAAVGSDRSFRGYTF. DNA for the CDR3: TGTGCCGCAGTGGGGAGCGACAGGTCCTTTAGAGGCTACACCTTC.

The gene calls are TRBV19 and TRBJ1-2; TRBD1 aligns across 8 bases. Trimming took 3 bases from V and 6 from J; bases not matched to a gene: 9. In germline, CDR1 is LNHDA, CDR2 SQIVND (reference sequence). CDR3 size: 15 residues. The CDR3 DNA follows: TGTGCCAGTAGTATTCTCGGCAGGGGGCGGGATGGCTACACCTTC. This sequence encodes CASSILGRGRDGYTF.

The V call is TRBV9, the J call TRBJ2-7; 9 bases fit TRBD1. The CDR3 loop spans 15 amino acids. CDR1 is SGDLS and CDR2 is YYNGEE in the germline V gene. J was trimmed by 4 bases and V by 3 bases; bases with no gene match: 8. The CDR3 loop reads CASSASGTGNYEQYF. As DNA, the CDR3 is TGTGCCAGCAGCGCCTCCGGGACAGGGAATTACGAGCAGTACTTC.

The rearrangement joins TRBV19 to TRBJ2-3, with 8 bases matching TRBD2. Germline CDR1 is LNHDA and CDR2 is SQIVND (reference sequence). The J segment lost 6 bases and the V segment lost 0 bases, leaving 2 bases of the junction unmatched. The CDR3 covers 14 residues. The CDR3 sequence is CASSIDRGRDTQYF. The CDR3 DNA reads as TGTGCCAGTAGTATAGATCGCGGGAGGGATACGCAGTATTTT. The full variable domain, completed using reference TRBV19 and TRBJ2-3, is DGGITQSPKYLFRKEGQNVTLSCEQNLNHDAMYWYRQDPGQGLRLIYYSQIVNDFQKGDIAEGYSVSREKKESFPLTVTSAQKNPTAFYLCASSIDRGRDTQYFGPGTRLTVL.

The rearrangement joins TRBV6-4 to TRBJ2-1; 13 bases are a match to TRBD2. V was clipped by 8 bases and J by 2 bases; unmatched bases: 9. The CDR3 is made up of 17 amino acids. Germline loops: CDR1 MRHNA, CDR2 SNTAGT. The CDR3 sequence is CASLGLAGEGPYNEQFF. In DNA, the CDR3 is TGTGCCAGCTTAGGACTAGCGGGAGAAGGCCCCTACAATGAGCAGTTCTTC.

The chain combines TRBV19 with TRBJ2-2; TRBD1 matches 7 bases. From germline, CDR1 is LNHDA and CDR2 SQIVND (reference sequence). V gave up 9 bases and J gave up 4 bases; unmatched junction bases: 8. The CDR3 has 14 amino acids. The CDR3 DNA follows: TGTGCCAGCCGAGACAGGGTTGGCACCGGGGAGCTGTTTTTT. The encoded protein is CASRDRVGTGELFF.

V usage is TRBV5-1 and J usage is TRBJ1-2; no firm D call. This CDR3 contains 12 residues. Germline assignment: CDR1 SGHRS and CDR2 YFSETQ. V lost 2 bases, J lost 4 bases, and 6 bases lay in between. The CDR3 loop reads CASSFTVYGYTF. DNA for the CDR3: TGCGCCAGCAGCTTTACGGTCTATGGCTACACCTTC.

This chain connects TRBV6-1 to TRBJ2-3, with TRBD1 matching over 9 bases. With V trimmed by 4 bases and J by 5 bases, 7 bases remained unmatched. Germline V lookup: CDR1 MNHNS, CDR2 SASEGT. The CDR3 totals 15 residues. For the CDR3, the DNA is TGTGCCAGCAGTGGACAGGGGGTCGCCAGAGATACGCAGTATTTT. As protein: CASSGQGVARDTQYF.

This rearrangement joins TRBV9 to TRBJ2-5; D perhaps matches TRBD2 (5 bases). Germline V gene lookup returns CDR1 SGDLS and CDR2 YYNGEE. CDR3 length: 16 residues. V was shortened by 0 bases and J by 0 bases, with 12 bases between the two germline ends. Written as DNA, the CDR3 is TGTGCCAGCAGCGTAGGAGGGAATAAGTACCAAGAGACCCAGTACTTC. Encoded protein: CASSVGGNKYQETQYF.

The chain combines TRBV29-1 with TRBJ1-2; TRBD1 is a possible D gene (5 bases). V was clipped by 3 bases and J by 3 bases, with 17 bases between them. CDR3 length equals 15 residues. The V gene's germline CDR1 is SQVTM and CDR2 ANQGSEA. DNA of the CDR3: TGCAGCGTTGATAGTTTGGGGTTAGGGGACTATGGCTACACCTTC. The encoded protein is CSVDSLGLGDYGYTF.